One and the same sample provided the 8 T cell receptor beta chains below, sequenced in a study of spatial heterogeneity in lung cancer. Time point denoted: sample taken at primary tumor resection. Study-level results: Counts of expanded alpha and beta TCRs within tumors tracked the tumor nonsynonymous mutation count.

The antigens of these receptors remain unknown. TCRdb analysed the 5' RACE reads with MiXCR anew, one entry per CDR3 protein. The repertoire holds fewer than 5,000 distinct CDR3 sequences, roughly 6.2% seen once, with roughly a fifth in the top ten. Sample: lung tumor tissue, taken at surgery. Every receptor here comes from a male donor with early-stage non-small cell lung cancer.

In this sample, this clonotype turned up many times. V is TRBV20-1 and J is TRBJ2-5, with D possibly being TRBD2 (5 bases). The V and J ends lost 1 base and 4 bases respectively, with 13 bases between them. Germline CDR1 and CDR2: DFQATT and SNEGSKA (reference sequence). The CDR3 contains 14 residues. The CDR3 coding sequence is TGCAGTGCTAGAGTGAGCCTAGCCGGAGAGACCCAGTACTTC. Its protein is CSARVSLAGETQYF.

By share, this clonotype counts as medium-sized (0.01 to 0.1%). The rearrangement links TRBV30 to TRBJ1-2, with TRBD1 matching 7 bases. The CDR3 spans 11 residues. Per germline, CDR1 GTSNPN and CDR2 SVGIG (reference sequence). Trimming at V came to 7 bases and at J to 8 bases, leaving 7 bases not matched to a gene. Here the CDR3 reads CASYRGRGYTF. In nucleotides, the CDR3 is TGTGCCTCGTACAGGGGCAGGGGCTACACCTTC.

In its sample, this clonotype ranks as medium-sized. The genes are TRBV20-1 and TRBJ2-4, with a possible D match to TRBD2 (6 bases). CDR1 and CDR2 from the germline V gene are DFQATT and SNEGSKA (reference sequence). The V gene lost 3 bases and the J gene lost 9 bases, with 15 bases spanning the gap. The CDR3 spans 13 residues. The CDR3 nucleotides read TGCAGTGCTAGTCGGGGGAAGCAGGGCATTCAGTACTTC. It is translated as CSASRGKQGIQYF.

Within the sample, this clonotype is medium-sized. The V gene is TRBV11-2, the J gene TRBJ1-4; no reliable D call. The CDR3 totals 13 residues. V was clipped by 5 bases and J by 8 bases, with 12 bases between them. In germline, CDR1 is SGHAT, CDR2 FQNNGV. The CDR3 sequence is CASSPGGREKLFF. The CDR3 bases are TGTGCCAGCAGCCCGGGAGGCAGGGAAAAACTGTTTTTT.

This clonotype appeared many times. This chain uses TRBV7-3 with TRBJ2-6; possibly TRBD2 for D (5 bases). The germline V and J ends were trimmed by 1 base and 2 bases, with 9 bases remaining between them. This CDR3 spans 16 amino acids. Germline CDR1 is SGHTA and CDR2 is FQGTGA. The CDR3 loop reads CASSLRSGTGANVLTF. The CDR3 coding sequence is TGTGCCAGCAGCTTAAGGTCGGGGACTGGGGCCAACGTCCTGACTTTC.

This clonotype was observed at least ten times. The CDR3 coding sequence is TGCGCCAGCAGCTTGGGACTTTTCCACGAGCAGTACTTC. Its translation is CASSLGLFHEQYF. V gene TRBV5-1 combines with J gene TRBJ2-7; D ambiguous. Trimming removed 0 bases at V and 5 bases at J, with 9 bases between. The CDR3 has 13 residues. The germline V gene has CDR1 SGHRS and CDR2 YFSETQ.

This clonotype is categorized as medium-sized (0.01 to 0.1%). The rearrangement uses TRBV6-1 and TRBJ2-1, with 9 bases lining up with TRBD2. The CDR3 totals 13 residues. The ends lost 5 bases at V and 8 bases at J; junction bases unmatched: 4. CDR1 is MNHNS, CDR2 SASEGT, per germline. CDR3 sequence reads: CASSYASGDEQFF. The CDR3 DNA reads as TGTGCCAGCAGTTATGCTAGCGGGGATGAGCAGTTCTTC.

Within the sample, this clonotype is medium-sized. The chain uses TRBV4-3 and TRBJ1-3, with 8 positions matching TRBD1. Trimming removed 1 base from V and 3 bases from J; junction bases left unmatched: 14. The CDR3 is 19 amino acids. Germline CDR1 reads LGHNA; CDR2 reads YSLEER. CDR3 sequence (DNA): TGCGCCAGCAGCCAAGTTCCCCCCTCGGACAGGGTACTTGGAAACACCATATATTTT. This encodes CASSQVPPSDRVLGNTIYF.